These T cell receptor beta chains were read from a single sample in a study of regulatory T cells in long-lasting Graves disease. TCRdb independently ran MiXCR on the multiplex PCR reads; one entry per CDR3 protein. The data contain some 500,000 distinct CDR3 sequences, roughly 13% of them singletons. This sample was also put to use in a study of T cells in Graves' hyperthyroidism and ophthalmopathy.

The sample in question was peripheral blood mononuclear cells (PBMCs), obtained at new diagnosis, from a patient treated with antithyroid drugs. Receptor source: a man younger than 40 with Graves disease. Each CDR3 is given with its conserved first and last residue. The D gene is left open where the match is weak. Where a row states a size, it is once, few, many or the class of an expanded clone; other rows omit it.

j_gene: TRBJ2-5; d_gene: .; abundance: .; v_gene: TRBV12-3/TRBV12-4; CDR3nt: TGTGCCAGCAGTCAAATGCAAGAGACCCAGTACTTC; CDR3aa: CASSQMQETQYF
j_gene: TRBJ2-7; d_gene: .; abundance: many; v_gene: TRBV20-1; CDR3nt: TGCAGTGCTAGAGCAGGGGTTGGCGAGCAGTACTTC; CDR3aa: CSARAGVGEQYF
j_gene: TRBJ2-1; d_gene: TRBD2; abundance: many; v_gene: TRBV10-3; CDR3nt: TGTGCCATCAATGAGGGAGGGCTTGAGCAGTTCTTC; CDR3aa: CAINEGGLEQFF
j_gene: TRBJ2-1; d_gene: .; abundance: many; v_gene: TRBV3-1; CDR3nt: TGTGCCAGCAGCCAAGCGGGGGAGCAGTTCTTC; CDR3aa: CASSQAGEQFF
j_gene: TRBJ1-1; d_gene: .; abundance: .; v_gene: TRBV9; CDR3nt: TGTGCCAGCAGCGTAGGGGGGGGGAAACGGAACACTGAAGCTTTCTTT; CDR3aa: CASSVGGGKRNTEAFF
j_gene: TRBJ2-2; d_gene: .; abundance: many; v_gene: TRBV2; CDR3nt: TGTGCCAGCACCCTACTTTCGCAACGGGGCACCGGGGAGCTGTTTTTT; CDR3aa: CASTLLSQRGTGELFF
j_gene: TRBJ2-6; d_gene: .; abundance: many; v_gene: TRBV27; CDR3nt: TGTGCCAGCAGCTTGACTCCCTCTGGGGCCAACGTCCTGACTTTC; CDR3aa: CASSLTPSGANVLTF
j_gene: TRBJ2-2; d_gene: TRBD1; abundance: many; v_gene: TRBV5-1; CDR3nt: TGCGCCAGCAGACCGCAGGGACAGGGCTCCACCGGGGAGCTGTTTTTT; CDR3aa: CASRPQGQGSTGELFF
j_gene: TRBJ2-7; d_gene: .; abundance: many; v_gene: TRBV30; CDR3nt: TGTGCCTGGAGTGTCGGCTACGAGCAGTACTTC; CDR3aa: CAWSVGYEQYF
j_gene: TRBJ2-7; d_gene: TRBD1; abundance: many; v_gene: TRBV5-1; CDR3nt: TGCGCCAGCAGCTTCGGGACAGGCCGCTCCTACGAGCAGTACTTC; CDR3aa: CASSFGTGRSYEQYF